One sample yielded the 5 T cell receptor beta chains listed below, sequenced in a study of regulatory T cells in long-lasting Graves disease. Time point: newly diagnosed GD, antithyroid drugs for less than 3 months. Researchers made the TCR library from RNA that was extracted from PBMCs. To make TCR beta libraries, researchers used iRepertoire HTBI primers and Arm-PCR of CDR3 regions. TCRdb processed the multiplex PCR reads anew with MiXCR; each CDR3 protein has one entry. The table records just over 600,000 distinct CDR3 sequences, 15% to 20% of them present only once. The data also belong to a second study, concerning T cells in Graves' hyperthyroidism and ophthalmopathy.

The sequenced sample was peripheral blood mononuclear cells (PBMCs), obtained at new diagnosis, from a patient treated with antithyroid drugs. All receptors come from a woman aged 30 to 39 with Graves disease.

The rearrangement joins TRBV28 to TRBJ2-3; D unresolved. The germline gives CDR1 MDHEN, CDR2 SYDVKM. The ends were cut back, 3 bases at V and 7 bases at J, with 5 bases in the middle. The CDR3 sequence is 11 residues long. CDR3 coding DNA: TGTGCCAGCAGTTTCCTCAATACGCAGTATTTT. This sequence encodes CASSFLNTQYF.

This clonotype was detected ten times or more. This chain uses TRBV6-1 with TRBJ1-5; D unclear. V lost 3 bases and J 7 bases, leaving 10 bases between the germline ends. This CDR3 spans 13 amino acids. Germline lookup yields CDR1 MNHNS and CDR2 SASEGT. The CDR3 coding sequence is TGTGCCAGCAGTGATCGGGCCTTGCAGCCCCAGCATTTT. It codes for CASSDRALQPQHF.

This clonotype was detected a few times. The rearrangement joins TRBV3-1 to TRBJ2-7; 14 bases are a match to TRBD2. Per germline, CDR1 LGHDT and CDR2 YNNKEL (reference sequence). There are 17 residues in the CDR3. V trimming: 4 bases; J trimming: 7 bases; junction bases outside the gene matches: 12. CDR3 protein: CASSLRLAGGLVGEQYF. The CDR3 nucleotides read TGTGCCAGCAGCCTCAGACTAGCGGGAGGGCTAGTGGGTGAGCAGTACTTC.

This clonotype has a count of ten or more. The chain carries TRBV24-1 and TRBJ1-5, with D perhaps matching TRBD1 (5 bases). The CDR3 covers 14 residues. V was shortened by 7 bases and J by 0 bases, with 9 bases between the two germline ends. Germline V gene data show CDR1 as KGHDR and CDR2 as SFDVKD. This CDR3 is CATSQGFSNQPQHF. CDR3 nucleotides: TGTGCCACCAGCCAGGGCTTTAGCAATCAGCCCCAGCATTTT.

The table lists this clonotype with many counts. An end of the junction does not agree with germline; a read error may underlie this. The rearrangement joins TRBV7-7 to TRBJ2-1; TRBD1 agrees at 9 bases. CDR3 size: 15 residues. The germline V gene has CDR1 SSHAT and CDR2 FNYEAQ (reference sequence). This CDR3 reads CASSAGQGSDNEQFF. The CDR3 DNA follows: TGTGCTAGCAGCGCTGGACAGGGGTCAGACAATGAGCAGTTCTTC. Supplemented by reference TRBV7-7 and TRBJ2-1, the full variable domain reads GAGVSQSPRYKVTKRGQDVTLRCDPISSHATLYWYQQALGQGPEFLTYFNYEAQPDKSGLPSDRFSAERPEGSISTLTIQRTEQRDSAMYRCASSAGQGSDNEQFFGPGTRLTVL.